Below are 13 T cell receptor beta chains sequenced from a single sample in a study of T-cell reconstitution after alpha-beta-depleted transplantation in children. The library targeted TCRbeta and was prepared with unique molecular identifiers. Using its own MiXCR run on the PCR reads, TCRdb lists one record per CDR3 protein. The sample lists just over 950,000 distinct CDR3 sequences, about 31% occurring once. The sequencing used PBMCs, mostly from graft donor cells, collected 360 days after TCRalphabeta/CD19-depleted stem cell transplant. These TCRs come from a boy in the first two years of life who had a stem cell transplant for SCID, so the T cells may come from the graft donor.

The rearrangement links TRBV20-1 to TRBJ2-7; TRBD2 might be the D (5 bases). The V gene lost 4 bases and the J gene lost 1 base, with 17 bases spanning the gap. The CDR3 is 15 amino acids. Germline CDR1 and CDR2: DFQATT and SNEGSKA (reference sequence). The CDR3 loop is CSATPTRGGSYEQYF. The CDR3 DNA is TGCAGTGCTACCCCTACTCGGGGTGGGTCCTACGAGCAGTACTTC.

This clonotype has more than one count but fewer than ten. This chain joins TRBV5-1 and TRBJ2-3; D might be TRBD2 (6 bases). The V and J ends lost 0 bases and 2 bases respectively, with 13 bases between them. This CDR3 has 16 residues. Germline V lookup: CDR1 SGHRS, CDR2 YFSETQ. CDR3 DNA sequence: TGCGCCAGCAGCTTGGATGCGGGGCTGTACACAGATACGCAGTATTTT. It specifies CASSLDAGLYTDTQYF.

V usage is TRBV19 and J usage is TRBJ2-1; perhaps TRBD2 as D (6 bases). Trimming removed 3 bases from V and 3 bases from J, with 12 bases in between. Germline assignment: CDR1 LNHDA and CDR2 SQIVND (reference sequence). The CDR3 runs to 15 residues. CDR3 sequence reads: CASSIGSRVYNEQFF. The CDR3, as DNA: TGTGCCAGTAGTATCGGGAGCAGAGTCTACAATGAGCAGTTCTTC.

The chain employs TRBV9 and TRBJ2-3, with D possibly being TRBD2 (6 bases). The germline V gene has CDR1 SGDLS and CDR2 YYNGEE. V lost 7 bases, J lost 2 bases, and 20 bases lay in between. The CDR3 runs to 16 residues. CDR3 sequence reads: CASGLSSTRSTDTQYF. The CDR3 coding sequence is TGTGCCAGCGGCCTCTCCTCGACTAGATCCACAGATACGCAGTATTTT.

This chain connects TRBV6-5 to TRBJ1-5; 7 bases line up with TRBD1. CDR1 is MNHEY and CDR2 is SVGAGI in the germline V gene. The V and J ends lost 2 bases and 6 bases, in that order; junction bases with no gene match: 4. There are 14 residues in the CDR3. CDR3 residues: CASSYTTGTQPQHF. CDR3 in DNA: TGTGCCAGCAGTTACACGACAGGGACTCAGCCCCAGCATTTT.

The genes are TRBV7-8 and TRBJ2-1, with 12 bases aligning to TRBD2. Germline trimming cut 5 bases from V and 4 bases from J; bases unmatched to any gene: 9. Germline V CDR1 and CDR2: SGHVS, FQNEAQ. The CDR3 length is 17 residues. This CDR3 reads CASSPHTSGGTYNEQFF. The CDR3 coding sequence is TGTGCCAGCAGCCCCCACACTAGCGGGGGGACTTACAATGAGCAGTTCTTC.

The chain joins TRBV5-1 to TRBJ1-1; D is perhaps TRBD1 (6 bases). There are 15 residues in the CDR3. The germline gives CDR1 SGHRS, CDR2 YFSETQ. V was cut by 4 bases and J by 2 bases, with 15 bases left in between. This CDR3 is CASSPSRGTNTEAFF. Written as DNA, the CDR3 is TGCGCCAGCAGCCCTTCGAGGGGGACCAACACTGAAGCTTTCTTT.

This clonotype was counted a few times. The chain links TRBV4-1 to TRBJ2-3; D might be TRBD2 (6 bases). This CDR3 has 15 residues. Germline assignment: CDR1 MGHRA and CDR2 YSYEKL. The V gene lost 2 bases and the J gene lost 2 bases, with 11 bases spanning the gap. The CDR3 sequence is CASSQRAGFTDTQYF. CDR3 sequence (DNA): TGCGCCAGCAGCCAAAGGGCGGGGTTCACAGATACGCAGTATTTT.

J is TRBJ2-1 and V is TRBV20-1; D is tentatively TRBD1 or TRBD2 (5 bases each). Per the germline V gene, CDR1 is DFQATT and CDR2 is SNEGSKA (reference sequence). This CDR3 region has 15 residues. Trimming pared 3 bases from V and 5 bases from J, leaving 17 bases between. For the CDR3, the DNA is TGCAGTGCTAGCCTCCCGGGACGGGCCCACAATGAGCAGTTCTTC. It encodes CSASLPGRAHNEQFF.

This clonotype was counted ten times or more. The chain uses TRBV4-2 and TRBJ2-4; no definite D call. CDR1 and CDR2 from the germline V gene are LGHNA and YNFKEQ. V was clipped by 4 bases and J by 0 bases, with 13 bases between them. This CDR3 has 16 amino acids. CDR3 sequence reads: CASSPRKGIAKNIQYF. The CDR3 nucleotides read TGTGCCAGCAGCCCACGAAAAGGGATAGCCAAAAACATTCAGTACTTC.

This clonotype was found a few times. The V call is TRBV7-2, the J call TRBJ2-7; 7 bases are a match to TRBD2. The V segment lost 4 bases and the J segment 4 bases; nucleotides outside the gene matches: 7. In germline, CDR1 is SGHTA, CDR2 FQGNSA. The CDR3 has 14 amino acids. DNA for the CDR3: TGTGCCAGCAGCTCCCAGCGGGGATTTTACGAGCAGTACTTC. Its translation is CASSSQRGFYEQYF.

This clonotype was picked up one time. This chain connects TRBV7-9 to TRBJ2-3, with D tentatively TRBD1 (6 bases). This CDR3 is built from 14 residues. CDR1 and CDR2 (germline): SEHNR, FQNEAQ (reference sequence). V shed 8 bases and J shed 2 bases, with 14 bases lying between them. The CDR3 bases are TGTGCCAGCGGCCTACAGGGTCCCACAGATACGCAGTATTTT. As protein: CASGLQGPTDTQYF.

This clonotype was recorded many times. The junction shows a germline mismatch at one end, possibly a read error. The chain carries TRBV4-1 and TRBJ1-1; maybe TRBD1 (5 bases). Germline V gene sequence: CDR1 MGHRA, CDR2 YSYEKL. The CDR3 consists of 14 residues. CDR3 amino acids: CASSQGPMNTEAFF. The CDR3 DNA sequence: TGTGCCAGCAGCCAGGGACCGATGAACACTGAAGCTTTCTTT.